The 29 T cell receptor beta chains below come from one sample, sequenced in a study of CD8+ T cells in alopecia areata. RNA extraction and reverse transcription yielded cDNA as sequencing template. Clones were read by immunoSEQ multiplex PCR, and TCRdb kept only the in-frame ones, dropping some. The sample consists of 15,000 to 20,000 clones, about 60% of them appearing once. Treatment in this sample: oral pan-JAK inhibitor, 5-10 mg twice daily. Punch biopsies of lesional scalp, plus peripheral blood, were taken from alopecia areata patients. Sequences were derived from skin, sampled at week 4, from a patient treated with tofacitinib. Every receptor here comes from a human donor with alopecia areata.

This chain connects TRBV18 to TRBJ2-4, with 7 nucleotides matching TRBD2. Unmatched junction bases numbered 14, after V lost 4 bases and J lost 8 bases. Per germline, CDR1 KGHSH and CDR2 LQKENI. There are 16 residues in the CDR3. CDR3 DNA sequence: TGTGCCAGCTCACGAACCACGTCGGGGGGATACGACATTCAGTACTTC. Protein: CASSRTTSGGYDIQYF.

The chain has TRBV28 and TRBJ2-5; D gene ambiguous. Trimming took off 8 bases at V and 1 base at J, with 8 bases between the two ends. The CDR3 length is 12 residues. The germline V gene has CDR1 MDHEN and CDR2 SYDVKM. DNA for the CDR3: TGTGCCAGCGCCGTTCTCCAAGAGACCCAGTACTTC. Encoded protein: CASAVLQETQYF.

In DNA, the CDR3 is TGTGCCAGCAGCTTAGTAGGGGGGGCGAGTGGCTACACCTTC. The encoded protein is CASSLVGGASGYTF. The chain has TRBV7-2 and TRBJ1-2; possible D gene TRBD1, 6 bases. The CDR3 runs 14 residues. Trimming removed 1 base at V and 7 bases at J, with 13 bases between. Germline loops: CDR1 SGHTA, CDR2 FQGNSA.

The V gene is TRBV6-5, the J gene TRBJ1-2, with D hard to call. The germline V and J ends were trimmed by 7 bases and 1 base, with 7 bases remaining between them. Germline lookup yields CDR1 MNHEY and CDR2 SVGAGI. This CDR3 has 12 residues. Here the CDR3 reads CASKERNYGYTF. Written as DNA, the CDR3 is TGTGCCAGCAAAGAGCGTAACTATGGCTACACCTTC.

This clone was observed a few times. The chain recombines TRBV7-2 with TRBJ2-2, with a weak D call TRBD2 (5 bases). The CDR3 has 17 amino acids. The germline V and J ends were trimmed by 2 bases and 2 bases, with 15 bases remaining between them. Germline V gene lookup returns CDR1 SGHTA and CDR2 FQGNSA. CDR3 bases: TGTGCCAGCAGCTTACGGCGGATAGAGGGCAACACCGGGGAGCTGTTTTTT. Its translation: CASSLRRIEGNTGELFF.

This clone has only a few counts. The genes are TRBV5-4 and TRBJ2-7; D uncertain. Between the trimmed V and J ends, which lost 4 bases and 1 base, there was a span of 9 bases. Germline loops: CDR1 SGHNT, CDR2 YYREEE (reference sequence). The CDR3 covers 13 residues. The CDR3 sequence: CASSHTVSYEQYF. The CDR3 DNA reads as TGTGCCAGCAGCCACACCGTTTCCTACGAGCAGTACTTC.

This clone has only a few counts. V usage is TRBV29-1 and J usage is TRBJ2-7; D is uncertain. CDR3 length: 13 residues. Germline CDR1 is SQVTM and CDR2 is ANQGSEA. V lost 7 bases, J lost 5 bases, and 18 bases lay in between. The CDR3 here is CSDPPLESDEQYF. The CDR3 bases are TGCAGCGACCCACCCCTGGAATCGGACGAGCAGTACTTC.

This chain joins TRBV6-1 and TRBJ2-7, with D unresolved. This CDR3 has 11 amino acids. Germline lookup yields CDR1 MNHNS and CDR2 SASEGT. Deletions cut 6 bases from V and 6 bases from J, with 9 bases between. In DNA, the CDR3 is TGTGCCAGCAGGTATGGGCTCGAGCAGTACTTC. Translated, it gives CASRYGLEQYF.

This clone has a handful of counts. V and J are TRBV7-2 and TRBJ2-1; D not certain. CDR1 is SGHTA and CDR2 is FQGNSA in the germline V gene. The CDR3 extends over 13 amino acids. The germline V and J ends were trimmed by 5 bases and 0 bases, with 5 bases remaining between them. The CDR3 loop is CASSVASYNEQFF. CDR3 coding DNA: TGTGCCAGCAGCGTCGCCTCCTACAATGAGCAGTTCTTC. Looking up the rest from reference TRBV7-2 and TRBJ2-1 gives the full variable domain: GAGVSQSPSNKVTEKGKDVELRCDPISGHTALYWYRQSLGQGLEFLIYFQGNSAPDKSGLPSDRFSAERTGGSVSTLTIQRTQQEDSAVYLCASSVASYNEQFFGPGTRLTVL.

In nucleotides, the CDR3 is TGTGCCAGCATCGGGCCCCAACGAGGGGGTGGCTACACCTTC. It yields the protein CASIGPQRGGGYTF. The chain employs TRBV2 and TRBJ1-2, with a weak D call TRBD1 (6 bases). The CDR3 runs 14 residues. CDR1 SNHLY and CDR2 FYNNEI come from the germline V gene. The ends were cut back, 7 bases at V and 7 bases at J, with 19 bases in the middle. The variable domain in full, completed from reference TRBV2 and TRBJ1-2, reads EPEVTQTPSHQVTQMGQEVILRCVPISNHLYFYWYRQILGQKVEFLVSFYNNEISEKSEIFDDQFSVERPDGSNFTLKIRSTKLEDSAMYFCASIGPQRGGGYTFGSGTRLTVV.

V is TRBV27 and J is TRBJ2-7; D remains unclear. Germline lookup yields CDR1 MNHEY and CDR2 SMNVEV (reference sequence). Trimming removed 5 bases at V and 0 bases at J, with 14 bases between. The CDR3 length is 15 residues. For the CDR3, the DNA is TGTGCCAGCAGTACCCCGGTGGGGTTCTCCTACGAGCAGTACTTC. Its protein product is CASSTPVGFSYEQYF.

This clone was picked up one time. This chain connects TRBV5-4 to TRBJ2-2; no reliable D call. The CDR3 loop spans 14 amino acids. CDR1 and CDR2 (germline): SGHNT, YYREEE (reference sequence). V gave up 4 bases and J gave up 1 base, with 8 bases separating them. As DNA, the CDR3 is TGTGCCAGCAGCCCCGGACGGAACACCGGGGAGCTGTTTTTT. Protein sequence: CASSPGRNTGELFF. The entire variable domain, with the rest obtained from reference TRBV5-4 and TRBJ2-2, is as follows: ETGVTQSPTHLIKTRGQQVTLRCSSQSGHNTVSWYQQALGQGPQFIFQYYREEENGRGNFPPRFSGLQFPNYSSELNVNALELDDSALYLCASSPGRNTGELFFGEGSRLTVL.

V is TRBV7-6 and J is TRBJ2-7; D tentatively reads TRBD1 or TRBD2 (5 bases each). The CDR3 is 12 amino acids. V shed 1 base and J shed 5 bases, with 6 bases lying between them. Germline V lookup: CDR1 SGHVS, CDR2 FNYEAQ. The CDR3 loop is CASSLGGDEQYF. The CDR3, as DNA: TGTGCCAGCAGCTTAGGAGGGGACGAGCAGTACTTC.

The chain uses TRBV2 and TRBJ2-7, with 8 nucleotides matching TRBD1. The germline CDR1 and CDR2 sequences are SNHLY and FYNNEI. There are 16 residues in the CDR3. The V gene end was trimmed by 0 bases and the J gene end by 3 bases; junction bases not matched to a gene: 7. CDR3 in amino acids: CASSEAPLTGVYEQYF. The CDR3 nucleotides read TGTGCCAGCAGTGAAGCGCCCCTGACAGGGGTCTACGAGCAGTACTTC.

The V call is TRBV25-1, the J call TRBJ2-2; no reliable D call. There are 12 residues in the CDR3. V lost 6 bases and J 2 bases, leaving 4 bases between the germline ends. Germline V gene lookup returns CDR1 MGHDK and CDR2 SYGVNS. CDR3 loop: CASSQNTGELFF. CDR3 nucleotides: TGTGCCAGCAGCCAAAACACCGGGGAGCTGTTTTTT.

In its sample, this clone was seen a few times. The V gene is TRBV6-5, the J gene TRBJ2-7, with 7 bases identical to TRBD1. Germline values: CDR1 MNHEY, CDR2 SVGAGI. The CDR3 contains 14 residues. V lost 5 bases to trimming and J lost 5 bases; unmatched junction nucleotides: 9. The DNA of the CDR3 is TGTGCCAGCAGTCCCTCGACAGGGATCCACGAGCAGTACTTC. Translation gives CASSPSTGIHEQYF.

Points on this clone: A junction end diverges from the germline sequence, so it may reflect a read error. The gene calls are TRBV27 and TRBJ1-5, with a possible D match to TRBD1 (6 bases). Germline CDR1 and CDR2: MNHEY and SMNVEV (reference sequence). This CDR3 has 13 amino acids. In DNA, the CDR3 is TGTGCCAGCAGTTTGGCGGGGGGCCAGCCCCAGCAATTT. Residues: CASSLAGGQPQQF.

The V call is TRBV5-8, the J call TRBJ2-7; tentatively, D is TRBD2 (7 bases). The ends were cut back, 9 bases at V and 2 bases at J, with 21 bases in the middle. The V gene's germline CDR1 is SGHTS and CDR2 YDEGEE. The CDR3 covers 15 residues. The chain's CDR3 is CATGGNEDSPYEQYF. The CDR3 region has the DNA TGTGCCACCGGGGGGAACGAGGACAGCCCCTACGAGCAGTACTTC. The full variable domain, with the rest looked up from reference TRBV5-8 and TRBJ2-7, is EAGVTQSPTHLIKTRGQQATLRCSPISGHTSVYWYQQALGLGLQFLLWYDEGEERNRGNFPPRFSGRQFPNYSSELNVNALELEDSALYLCATGGNEDSPYEQYFGPGTRLTVT.

The chain carries TRBV15 and TRBJ1-2, with D maybe TRBD1 (5 bases). The CDR3 is 15 amino acids. Germline V gene lookup returns CDR1 LNHNV and CDR2 YYDKDF (reference sequence). Trimming removed 0 bases from V and 8 bases from J, with 16 bases in between. The CDR3 spells CATSRETGRAWGYTF. The CDR3 DNA reads as TGTGCCACCAGCAGAGAAACAGGCCGGGCGTGGGGCTACACCTTC.

The chain recombines TRBV23-1 with TRBJ2-5; no firm D call. The DNA matches TRBJ2-7 better at its end, which makes the J call doubtful. TRBV23-1 is an open reading frame whose function is uncertain. This CDR3 comprises 12 residues. Here the CDR3 reads CASSLPNYEQYF. CDR3 DNA sequence: TGCGCCAGCAGTTTACCGAACTACGAGCAGTACTTC.

This clone was picked up one time. The chain joins TRBV7-2 to TRBJ2-7, with TRBD2 identical over 10 bases. The trim removed 4 bases at V and 7 bases at J, leaving 13 bases unmatched. The CDR3 has 16 residues. Germline-derived CDR1 and CDR2 are SGHTA and FQGNSA. CDR3 region: CASSSERGGPPGEQYF. For the CDR3, the DNA is TGTGCCAGCAGCTCCGAGCGGGGGGGCCCCCCAGGGGAGCAGTACTTC.

The chain employs TRBV29-1 and TRBJ2-1, with D unresolved. V was trimmed by 3 bases and J by 3 bases, leaving 12 bases between them. Germline V gene lookup returns CDR1 SQVTM and CDR2 ANQGSEA. This CDR3 region has 14 residues. Here the CDR3 reads CSVDPSRYYNEQFF. CDR3 nucleotides: TGCAGCGTTGATCCTTCTAGGTACTACAATGAGCAGTTCTTC.

A single count supports this clone. The DNA for the CDR3 is TGTGCCAGCAGCGCAAAAGTGGGACAGGGGGCCTACGAGCAGTACTTC. It specifies CASSAKVGQGAYEQYF. The rearrangement links TRBV7-9 to TRBJ2-7; 11 bases map to TRBD1. The V gene's germline CDR1 is SEHNR and CDR2 FQNEAQ (reference sequence). The length of the CDR3 is 16 residues. J lost 2 bases, V lost 5 bases, and 8 bases had no gene match.

This clone was seen once. The gene calls are TRBV11-2 and TRBJ1-2; D is unresolved. V dropped 3 bases and J dropped 2 bases, with 13 bases sitting between them. The V gene's germline CDR1 is SGHAT and CDR2 FQNNGV. This CDR3 has 15 amino acids. The CDR3 here is CASSLGFKENYGYTF. CDR3 nucleotide sequence: TGTGCCAGCAGCTTGGGTTTTAAGGAGAACTATGGCTACACCTTC.

The J gene is TRBJ1-2, the V gene TRBV19; the D gene is possibly TRBD1 (6 bases). CDR1 is LNHDA, CDR2 SQIVND, per germline (reference sequence). V dropped 7 bases and J dropped 10 bases, with 16 bases sitting between them. The CDR3 is 12 residues long. DNA for the CDR3: TGTGCCAGTACCCCTGGGGGCAGCAACTACACCTTC. Its protein product is CASTPGGSNYTF. The variable domain in full, with the rest retrieved from reference TRBV19 and TRBJ1-2, is DGGITQSPKYLFRKEGQNVTLSCEQNLNHDAMYWYRQDPGQGLRLIYYSQIVNDFQKGDIAEGYSVSREKKESFPLTVTSAQKNPTAFYLCASTPGGSNYTFGSGTRLTVV.

The chain has TRBV14 and TRBJ1-1, with TRBD1 matching over 9 bases. V lost 4 bases and J lost 2; bases outside the gene matches: 11. The CDR3 is 17 residues long. Germline CDR1 is SGHDN and CDR2 is FVKESK. CDR3 protein: CASSPHGLQGANTEAFF. The CDR3 DNA is TGTGCCAGCAGCCCTCATGGTTTACAGGGGGCAAACACTGAAGCTTTCTTT.

This clone was seen a handful of times. The rearrangement joins TRBV5-4 to TRBJ1-5; tentative D call: TRBD1 (6 bases). The CDR3 contains 15 residues. Trimming left V 0 bases short and J 4 bases short, with 11 bases between. In germline, CDR1 is SGHNT, CDR2 YYREEE (reference sequence). The CDR3 DNA is TGTGCCAGCAGCTTGGATGCAGGGGCTAATCAGCCCCAGCATTTT. The encoded protein is CASSLDAGANQPQHF.

V usage is TRBV7-9 and J usage is TRBJ1-2; 11 bases are shared with TRBD1. The J segment lost 4 bases and the V segment lost 5 bases, leaving 6 bases of the junction unmatched. CDR1 is SEHNR, CDR2 FQNEAQ, per germline (reference sequence). The length of the CDR3 is 15 residues. The CDR3 sequence is CASSTAGTGGYGYTF. In nucleotides, the CDR3 is TGTGCCAGCAGCACGGCCGGGACAGGGGGCTATGGCTACACCTTC.

This clone has just a few counts. The gene calls are TRBV29-1 and TRBJ1-1; possible D gene TRBD1, 6 bases. This CDR3 spans 14 amino acids. V lost 3 bases to trimming and J lost 0 bases, with 11 bases between them. Germline loops: CDR1 SQVTM, CDR2 ANQGSEA. The CDR3 loop reads CSVEIGQMNTEAFF. Here the CDR3 DNA reads TGCAGCGTTGAGATCGGACAGATGAACACTGAAGCTTTCTTT.